This TCR beta chain derives from a study of cytomegalovirus exposure and HLA in healthy donors. Overall study findings and caveats: Cytomegalovirus association was assigned to more than 150 TCR beta chains. After further analysis at a later stage, 16,951 TCR beta sequences were associated with HLA alleles at 0.05 false discovery rate.

Primers: 60 Vbeta forward and 13 Jbeta reverse. Sequenced by immunoSEQ multiplex PCR; TCRdb stores in-frame clones only, minus some. The sample consists of about 100,000 clones, around 79% of them appearing once. On this clone: Its antigen is unknown.

This CDR3 is 16 amino acids long. Germline lookup yields CDR1 SGHDT and CDR2 YYEEEE. The V end was cut by 1 base, the J end by 4 bases, with 14 bases between. The TCR was taken from a man aged 55 to 70 in good health and CMV-seropositive. Source material: PBMCs. V is TRBV5-6 and J is TRBJ2-2, with D unclear. The CDR3 spells CASSLFPGPSTGELFF. The CDR3 DNA sequence: TGTGCCAGCAGCTTGTTTCCTGGCCCCAGCACCGGGGAGCTGTTTTTT.